This T cell receptor beta chain was recovered during a study of cytomegalovirus exposure and HLA in healthy donors. As for the donors, each was a healthy bone marrow donor. The CDR3 runs to 13 residues. V was clipped by 2 bases and J by 7 bases; unmatched bases: 6. The germline V gene encodes CDR1 GTSNPN and CDR2 SVGIG (reference sequence). The PCR had 60 Vbeta and 13 Jbeta primers. Profiling relied on immunoSEQ multiplex PCR, and the TCRdb table lists in-frame clones only, not all of them. Of around 120,000 clones listed, approximately 15% are singletons. Study outcomes and limitations: Cytomegalovirus status was reportedly diagnosed by the classifier with high sensitivity and specificity.

With respect to this clone: The antigen is unknown.

The material sequenced was PBMCs. The gene calls are TRBV30 and TRBJ2-3, with 7 bases aligning to TRBD2. The sequence was collected from a woman in her late teens or twenties in good health and CMV-seronegative. CDR3 bases: TGTGCCTGGAGTTTGACTAGCAGAAATACGCAGTATTTT. Translated, it gives CAWSLTSRNTQYF.